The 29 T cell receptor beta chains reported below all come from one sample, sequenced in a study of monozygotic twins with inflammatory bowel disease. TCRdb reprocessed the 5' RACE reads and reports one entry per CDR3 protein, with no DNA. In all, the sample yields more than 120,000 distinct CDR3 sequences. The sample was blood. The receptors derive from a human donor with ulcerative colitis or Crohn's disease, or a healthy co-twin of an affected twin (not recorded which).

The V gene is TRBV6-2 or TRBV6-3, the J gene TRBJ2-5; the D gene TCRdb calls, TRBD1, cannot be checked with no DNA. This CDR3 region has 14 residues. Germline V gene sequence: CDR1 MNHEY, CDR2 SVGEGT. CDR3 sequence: CASSYSTGTETQYF.

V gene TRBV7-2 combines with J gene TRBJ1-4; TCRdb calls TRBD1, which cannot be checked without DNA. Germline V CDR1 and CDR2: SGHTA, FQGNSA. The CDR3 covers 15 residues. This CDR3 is CASSSLTGAFEKLFF.

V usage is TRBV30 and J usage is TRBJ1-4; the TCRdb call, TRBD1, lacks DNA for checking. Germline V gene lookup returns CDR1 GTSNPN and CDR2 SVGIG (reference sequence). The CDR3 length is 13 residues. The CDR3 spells CASPGTGNEKLFF.

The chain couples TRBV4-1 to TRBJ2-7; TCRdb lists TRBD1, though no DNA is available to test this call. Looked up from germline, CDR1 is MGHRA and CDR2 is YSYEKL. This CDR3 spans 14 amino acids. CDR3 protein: CASSHAGTVYEQYF.

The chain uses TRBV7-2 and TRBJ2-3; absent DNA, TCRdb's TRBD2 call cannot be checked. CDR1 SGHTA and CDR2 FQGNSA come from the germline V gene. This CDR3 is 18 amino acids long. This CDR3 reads CASSLAYRDWRNTDTQYF.

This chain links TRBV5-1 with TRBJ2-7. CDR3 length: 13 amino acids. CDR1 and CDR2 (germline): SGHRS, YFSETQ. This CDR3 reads CASRRESSYEQYF.

CDR3 sequence reads: CASSLEAGPDTQYF. V is TRBV5-1 and J is TRBJ2-3. Germline CDR1 is SGHRS and CDR2 is YFSETQ. CDR3 length: 14 amino acids. Looking up the rest from reference TRBV5-1 and TRBJ2-3 gives the full variable domain: KAGVTQTPRYLIKTRGQQVTLSCSPISGHRSVSWYQQTPGQGLQFLFEYFSETQRNKGNFPGRFSGRQFSNSRSEMNVSTLELGDSALYLCASSLEAGPDTQYFGPGTRLTVL.

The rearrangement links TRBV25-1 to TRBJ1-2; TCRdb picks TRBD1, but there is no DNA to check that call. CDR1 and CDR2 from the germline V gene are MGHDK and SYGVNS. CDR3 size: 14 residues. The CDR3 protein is CASGGATGNYGYTF.

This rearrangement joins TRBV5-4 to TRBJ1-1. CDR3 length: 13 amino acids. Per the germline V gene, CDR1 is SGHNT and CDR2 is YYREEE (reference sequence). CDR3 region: CASNTGLNTEAFF.

The CDR3 loop is CASSLEQASYGYTF. The rearrangement joins TRBV5-1 to TRBJ1-2. Germline V gene sequence: CDR1 SGHRS, CDR2 YFSETQ. The CDR3 has 14 amino acids.

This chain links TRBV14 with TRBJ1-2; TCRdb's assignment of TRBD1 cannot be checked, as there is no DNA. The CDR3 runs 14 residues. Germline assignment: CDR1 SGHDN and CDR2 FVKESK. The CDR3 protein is CASSLSTGPYGYTF.

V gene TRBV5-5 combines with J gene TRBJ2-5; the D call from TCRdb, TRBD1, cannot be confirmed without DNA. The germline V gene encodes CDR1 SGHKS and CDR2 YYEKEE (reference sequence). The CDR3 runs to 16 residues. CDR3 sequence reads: CASSLGIQAGGTTQYF.

The CDR3 reads CASSLAAGGIDTQYF. This sequence joins TRBV5-1 and TRBJ2-3; TCRdb's D call, TRBD1, is unchecked because there is no DNA. The CDR3 runs 15 residues. Germline V gene lookup returns CDR1 SGHRS and CDR2 YFSETQ.

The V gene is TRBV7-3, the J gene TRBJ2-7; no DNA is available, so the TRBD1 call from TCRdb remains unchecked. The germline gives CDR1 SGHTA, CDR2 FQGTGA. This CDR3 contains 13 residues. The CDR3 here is CASSLGSRDEQYF.

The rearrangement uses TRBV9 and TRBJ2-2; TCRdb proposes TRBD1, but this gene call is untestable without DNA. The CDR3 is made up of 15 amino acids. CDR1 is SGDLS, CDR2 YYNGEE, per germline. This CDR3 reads CASSKNRGNTGELFF.

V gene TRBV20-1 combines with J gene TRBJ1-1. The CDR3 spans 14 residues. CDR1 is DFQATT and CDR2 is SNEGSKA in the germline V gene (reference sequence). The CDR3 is CSARSWTSNTEAFF.

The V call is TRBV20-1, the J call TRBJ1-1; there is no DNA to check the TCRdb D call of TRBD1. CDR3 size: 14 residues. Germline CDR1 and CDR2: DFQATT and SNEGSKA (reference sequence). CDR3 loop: CSARNRGMNTEAFF.

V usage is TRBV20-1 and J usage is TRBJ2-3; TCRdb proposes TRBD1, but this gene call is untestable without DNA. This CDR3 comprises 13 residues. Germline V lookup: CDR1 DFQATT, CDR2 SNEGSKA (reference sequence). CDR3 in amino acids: CSAYPGGTDTQYF.

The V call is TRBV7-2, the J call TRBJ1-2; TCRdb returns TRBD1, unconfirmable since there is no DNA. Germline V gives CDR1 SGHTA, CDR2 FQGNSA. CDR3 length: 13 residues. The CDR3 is CASSSVGVNPFTF.

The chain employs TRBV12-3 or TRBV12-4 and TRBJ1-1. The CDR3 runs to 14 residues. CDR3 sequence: CASSRPDMGTEAFF.

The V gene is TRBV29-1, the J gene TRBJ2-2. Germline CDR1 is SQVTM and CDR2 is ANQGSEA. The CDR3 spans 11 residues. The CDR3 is CSDPNTGELFF.

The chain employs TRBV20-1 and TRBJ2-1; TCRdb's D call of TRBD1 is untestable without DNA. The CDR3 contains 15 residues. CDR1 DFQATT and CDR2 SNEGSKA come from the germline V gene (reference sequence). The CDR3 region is CSGRNSGGQNNEQFF.

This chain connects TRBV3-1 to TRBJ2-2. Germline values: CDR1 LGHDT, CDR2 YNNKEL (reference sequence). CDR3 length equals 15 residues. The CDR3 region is CASSQLRSNTGELFF.

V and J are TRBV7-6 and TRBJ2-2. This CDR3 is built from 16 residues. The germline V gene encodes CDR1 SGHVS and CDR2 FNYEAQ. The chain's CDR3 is CASSLEVAAGTGELFF.

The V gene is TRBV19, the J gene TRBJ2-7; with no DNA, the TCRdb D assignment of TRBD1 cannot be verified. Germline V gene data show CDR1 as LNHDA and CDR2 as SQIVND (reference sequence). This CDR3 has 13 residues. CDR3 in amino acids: CASSPRQGYEQYF.

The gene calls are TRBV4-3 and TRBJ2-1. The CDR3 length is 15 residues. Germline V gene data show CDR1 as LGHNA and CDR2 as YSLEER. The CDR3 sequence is CASSQEKPSYNEQFF.

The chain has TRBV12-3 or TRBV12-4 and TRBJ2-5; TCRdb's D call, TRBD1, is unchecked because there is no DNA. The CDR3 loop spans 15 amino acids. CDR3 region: CASSLVRTGDETQYF.

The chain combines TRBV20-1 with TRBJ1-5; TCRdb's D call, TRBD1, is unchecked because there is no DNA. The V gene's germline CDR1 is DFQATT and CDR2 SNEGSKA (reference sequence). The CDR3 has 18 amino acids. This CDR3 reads CSATRYRGRRAGNQPQHF.

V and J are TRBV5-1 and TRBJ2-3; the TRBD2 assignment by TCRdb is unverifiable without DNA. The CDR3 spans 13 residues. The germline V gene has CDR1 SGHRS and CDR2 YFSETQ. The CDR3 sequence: CASTEGTTDTQYF.